Listed here are 11 T cell receptor beta chains from one sample, sequenced in a study of response to subunit inactivated influenza vaccine. TCRdb reanalysed the RT-PCR reads using MiXCR and keeps one entry per CDR3 protein. The sample holds about 540,000 distinct CDR3 sequences; around 21% are singletons and the top ten take about 3%. Separately, the same data were catalogued under a study of T cells expressing NK-cell markers. That study adds: Production of TCR beta cDNA relied on 5'RACE template switching with UMIs.

The source material was CD4+ T cells sorted from PBMCs, sampled 12 days after vaccination. These receptors all come from a man aged 45-65 years who received an inactivated influenza vaccine.

A remark on this clonotype: The germline gene is not matched at one end of the junction; a read error may be the cause. J is TRBJ2-2 and V is TRBV28, with 16 bases lining up with TRBD2. The CDR3 spans 21 residues. Germline CDR1 MDHEN, CDR2 SYDVKM. The CDR3 region is CASSPGWSGTSGRAWTGELFF. DNA of the CDR3: TGTGCCAGCAGCCCCGGGTGGAGCGGGACTAGCGGGAGGGCCTGGACCGGGGAGCTTTTTTTT.

In its sample, this clonotype was seen a few times. The genes are TRBV7-2 and TRBJ2-1, with TRBD2 matching over 11 bases. The trim removed 3 bases at V and 8 bases at J, leaving 3 bases unmatched. The germline V gene encodes CDR1 SGHTA and CDR2 FQGNSA. This CDR3 comprises 14 residues. The CDR3 sequence: CASSFTSGRHEQFF. DNA of the CDR3: TGTGCCAGCAGCTTTACTAGCGGGAGACATGAGCAGTTCTTC.

CDR3 nucleotides: TGTGCCAGCAGCTTCGACAGTGACACTGAAGCTTTCTTT. Protein product: CASSFDSDTEAFF. The rearrangement uses TRBV7-2 and TRBJ1-1, with D tentatively TRBD1 (5 bases). The CDR3 totals 13 residues. Germline-derived CDR1 and CDR2 are SGHTA and FQGNSA. Trimming pared 3 bases from V and 3 bases from J, leaving 8 bases between.

The CDR3 DNA reads TGCGCCAGCAGCCAAGATCGGGAGTTCGGGGAGCTGTTTTTT. Translating it yields CASSQDREFGELFF. The chain carries TRBV4-3 and TRBJ2-2; maybe TRBD2 (6 bases). There are 14 residues in the CDR3. The germline CDR1 and CDR2 sequences are LGHNA and YSLEER. Trimming stripped 0 bases from V and 7 bases from J, with 9 bases between.

This clonotype was seen a few times. This chain links TRBV4-2 with TRBJ2-2, with D unresolved. Germline values: CDR1 LGHNA, CDR2 YNFKEQ. V was cut by 2 bases and J by 5 bases, with 9 bases left in between. CDR3 length: 14 residues. This CDR3 is CASSQSGTTGELFF. The CDR3 coding sequence is TGTGCCAGCAGCCAATCCGGAACGACCGGGGAGCTGTTTTTT.

This clonotype was counted a few times. The chain recombines TRBV12-3 or TRBV12-4 with TRBJ2-7; the match to TRBD1 covers 7 bases. The CDR3 contains 14 residues. Trimming cost V 7 bases and J 1 base; bases outside gene matches: 7. The CDR3 nucleotides are TGTGCCAGCACCTACGGGACAGTTTCCTACGAGCAGTACTTC. The encoded protein is CASTYGTVSYEQYF.

This clonotype was detected only a few times. The V and J genes are TRBV4-3 and TRBJ1-2; 7 bases are a match to TRBD1. The CDR3 covers 15 residues. The ends lost 3 bases at V and 3 bases at J; junction bases unmatched: 7. CDR1 LGHNA and CDR2 YSLEER come from the germline V gene. The CDR3, as DNA: TGCGCCAGCAGCCAGCACAGGGGTGAACACTATGGCTACACCTTC. This translates into CASSQHRGEHYGYTF.

This clonotype was seen more than once but under ten times. The chain joins TRBV7-9 to TRBJ2-4; 7 nucleotides line up with TRBD2. The CDR3 covers 17 residues. Germline V gene data show CDR1 as SEHNR and CDR2 as FQNEAQ (reference sequence). The trim removed 4 bases at V and 0 bases at J, leaving 9 bases unmatched. DNA of the CDR3: TGTGCCAGCAGCTATATGATGGGGGGGAAAGCCAAAAACATTCAGTACTTC. As protein: CASSYMMGGKAKNIQYF.

The V call is TRBV10-3, the J call TRBJ2-3; D remains ambiguous. Germline CDR1 ENHRY, CDR2 SYGVKD. The V and J ends lost 1 base and 7 bases respectively, with 9 bases between them. There are 13 residues in the CDR3. CDR3 sequence reads: CAISELVTNTQYF. The CDR3 region has the DNA TGTGCCATCAGTGAGTTGGTCACTAATACGCAGTATTTT.

The chain carries TRBV6-5 and TRBJ1-2; D remains ambiguous. CDR3 length: 14 residues. CDR1 is MNHEY, CDR2 SVGAGI, per germline. Trimming shortened V by 0 bases and J by 2 bases, and 7 bases separated the two germline ends. DNA for the CDR3: TGTGCCAGCAGTTACTCACGACGGAACTATGGCTACACCTTC. Protein product: CASSYSRRNYGYTF.

The V gene is TRBV11-1, the J gene TRBJ1-1, with TRBD1 identical over 9 bases. Trimming removed 5 bases from V and 5 bases from J; junction bases left unmatched: 9. The CDR3 contains 15 residues. CDR1 is SGHAT, CDR2 FQDESV, per germline (reference sequence). CDR3 sequence: CASSSYRGPQTEAFF. The DNA for the CDR3 is TGTGCCAGCAGCAGCTACAGGGGGCCTCAGACTGAAGCTTTCTTT. Filled out from reference TRBV11-1 and TRBJ1-1, the complete variable domain reads EAEVAQSPRYKITEKSQAVAFWCDPISGHATLYWYRQILGQGPELLVQFQDESVVDDSQLPKDRFSAERLKGVDSTLKIQPAELGDSAMYLCASSSYRGPQTEAFFGQGTRLTVV.